Presented here are 8 T cell receptor beta chains from one specimen sequenced in a study of OX40 agonist ivuxolimab in advanced cancers. TCRdb's table, derived via immunoSEQ multiplex PCR, lists solely in-frame clones and lacks some. The sample carries tens of thousands of clones, 85% recorded once. The sequencing used CD4+ or CD8+ T cells sorted from blood, collected in a trial of the OX40 agonist ivuxolimab. Receptors were obtained from an adult with an advanced solid tumor such as melanoma, head and neck, liver or kidney cancer.

CDR3 DNA: TGTGCAAGTCCAGTCCCGAATACGCAGTATTTT. Protein sequence: CASPVPNTQYF. The chain is built from TRBV12-2 and TRBJ2-3; the D call in the table, TRBD1, was not verified against the DNA. TRBV12-2 is assigned pseudogene status. The CDR3 loop spans 11 amino acids.

J is TRBJ2-1 and V is TRBV7-2; D uncertain. CDR3 length: 16 amino acids. Per the germline V gene, CDR1 is SGHTA and CDR2 is FQGNSA. The V and J ends lost 1 base and 0 bases respectively, with 10 bases between them. This chain's CDR3 is CASSLEAAISYNEQFF. The CDR3, as DNA: TGTGCCAGCAGCTTAGAGGCCGCGATCTCCTACAATGAGCAGTTCTTC.

This rearrangement joins TRBV7-2 to TRBJ1-3, with D hard to call. This CDR3 comprises 14 residues. V was trimmed by 1 base and J by 4 bases, leaving 8 bases between them. Germline V gene sequence: CDR1 SGHTA, CDR2 FQGNSA. The CDR3 DNA follows: TGTGCCAGCAGCTTAGGGCCAGGCGGAAACACCATATATTTT. As protein: CASSLGPGGNTIYF.

This clone was detected once. The chain employs TRBV5-5 and TRBJ2-7; TRBD1 matches 7 bases. V lost 0 bases to trimming and J lost 5 bases; unmatched junction nucleotides: 8. Germline loops: CDR1 SGHKS, CDR2 YYEKEE (reference sequence). The CDR3 runs to 15 residues. CDR3 residues: CASSLVRGLRDEQYF. For the CDR3, the DNA is TGTGCCAGCAGCTTGGTAAGGGGGCTGAGGGACGAGCAGTACTTC. Using reference TRBV5-5 and TRBJ2-7 for the parts outside the CDR3, the full variable domain is DAGVTQSPTHLIKTRGQQVTLRCSPISGHKSVSWYQQVLGQGPQFIFQYYEKEERGRGNFPDRFSARQFPNYSSELNVNALLLGDSALYLCASSLVRGLRDEQYFGPGTRLTVT.

This chain joins TRBV11-2 and TRBJ1-2, with 9 bases fitting TRBD1. Germline V gene sequence: CDR1 SGHAT, CDR2 FQNNGV. The V and J ends lost 1 base and 2 bases, in that order; junction bases with no gene match: 2. The CDR3 covers 15 residues. The CDR3 loop reads CASSLGGTGNYGYTF. CDR3 in DNA: TGTGCCAGCAGCTTAGGGGGGACAGGGAACTATGGCTACACCTTC.

This rearrangement joins TRBV6-1 to TRBJ2-5; 10 bases are shared with TRBD1. The germline V gene encodes CDR1 MNHNS and CDR2 SASEGT. V shed 8 bases, J shed 1 base, and the junction held 4 bases outside the gene matches. This CDR3 comprises 14 residues. This CDR3 reads CASGQGGSQETQYF. The CDR3 DNA sequence: TGTGCCAGCGGACAGGGGGGCTCCCAAGAGACCCAGTACTTC.

For this clone: Within the sample, other DNA sequences also encode this same CDR3. CDR3 in amino acids: CASSLESPTDTQYF. CDR3 in DNA: TGTGCCAGCAGCTTAGAGAGTCCCACAGATACGCAGTATTTT. The chain combines TRBV7-9 with TRBJ2-3; D is unresolved. Germline CDR1 reads SEHNR; CDR2 reads FQNEAQ (reference sequence). Trimming took off 1 base at V and 2 bases at J, with 7 bases between the two ends. CDR3 length: 14 amino acids. The full variable domain, completed using reference TRBV7-9 and TRBJ2-3, is DTGVSQNPRHKITKRGQNVTFRCDPISEHNRLYWYRQTLGQGPEFLTYFQNEAQLEKSRLLSDRFSAERPKGSFSTLEIQRTEQGDSAMYLCASSLESPTDTQYFGPGTRLTVL.

This chain joins TRBV7-8 and TRBJ2-4, with TRBD2 matching over 7 bases. The junction had 7 bases not matched to a gene; V was cut back by 5 bases and J by 3 bases. Germline CDR1 reads SGHVS; CDR2 reads FQNEAQ. The CDR3 covers 15 residues. The CDR3 sequence is CASSPGGLGKNIQYF. As DNA, the CDR3 is TGTGCCAGCAGCCCGGGGGGTTTAGGCAAAAACATTCAGTACTTC.